Listed below are T cell receptor beta chains from one sample, sequenced in a study of OX40 agonist ivuxolimab in advanced cancers. Measured with immunoSEQ multiplex PCR; TCRdb has only the in-frame clones, and not every one. The data show 84,000 or so clones, about 88% seen once. This specimen was CD4+ or CD8+ T cells sorted from blood, taken in a trial of the OX40 agonist ivuxolimab. The receptors come from an adult with an advanced solid tumor such as melanoma, head and neck, liver or kidney cancer. Both conserved end residues are part of each CDR3. D genes are given only for firm matches. Where a row states a size, it is once, few, many or the class of an expanded clone; other rows omit it.

CDR3 DNA: TGTGCCAGCAGCTTGGTACCACCCTCCACAGATACGCAGTATTTT
CDR3 protein: CASSLVPPSTDTQYF
D gene: NA
V gene: TRBV5-6
J gene: TRBJ2-3
clone size: NA

CDR3 DNA: TGTGCCAGCTCAGACCGGACAGTCGGCTGGGGGTCCCAGCATTTT
CDR3 protein: CASSDRTVGWGSQHF
D gene: NA
V gene: TRBV18
J gene: TRBJ1-5
clone size: NA

CDR3 DNA: TGTGCCAGCGTAACACGCTCCTATAATTCACCCCTCCACTTT
CDR3 protein: CASVTRSYNSPLHF
D gene: NA
V gene: TRBV6-1
J gene: TRBJ1-6
clone size: NA

CDR3 DNA: TGTGCCAGCAGCTTTCGGGCCTCTGGCACTGAAGCTTTCTTT
CDR3 protein: CASSFRASGTEAFF
D gene: NA
V gene: TRBV5-5
J gene: TRBJ1-1
clone size: NA

CDR3 DNA: TGCGCCAGCAGCCGTGACAGAATCTATGGCTACACCTTC
CDR3 protein: CASSRDRIYGYTF
D gene: NA
V gene: TRBV5-1
J gene: TRBJ1-2
clone size: NA

CDR3 DNA: TGTGCCAGCAGCTCCTTACGGGGGGGCGCGCTGGTGGATGAGCAGTTCTTC
CDR3 protein: CASSSLRGGALVDEQFF
D gene: TRBD2
V gene: TRBV9
J gene: TRBJ2-1
clone size: NA

CDR3 DNA: TGCGCCAGCTCCGGGACAGGGGATTCTAAGTCCGGCTACACCTTC
CDR3 protein: CASSGTGDSKSGYTF
D gene: TRBD1
V gene: TRBV10-1
J gene: TRBJ1-2
clone size: NA

CDR3 DNA: TGTGCCAGCAGTGAAGCGTACAATGAGCAGTTCTTC
CDR3 protein: CASSEAYNEQFF
D gene: NA
V gene: TRBV6-1
J gene: TRBJ2-1
clone size: NA

CDR3 DNA: TGTGCCAGCAGCCAATCGAGCGGGGGGGCCGATTTGAGGACCCAGTACTTC
CDR3 protein: CASSQSSGGADLRTQYF
D gene: TRBD2
V gene: TRBV16
J gene: TRBJ2-5
clone size: NA

CDR3 DNA: TGTGCCAGCAGTGGGGCAAGATCGGTCTACGAGCAGTACTTC
CDR3 protein: CASSGARSVYEQYF
D gene: NA
V gene: TRBV6-1
J gene: TRBJ2-7
clone size: NA

CDR3 DNA: TGTGCCAGCAGCTTGACAGGGGTGGCGGGTAACGGCTACACCTTC
CDR3 protein: CASSLTGVAGNGYTF
D gene: TRBD1
V gene: TRBV7-2
J gene: TRBJ1-2
clone size: NA

CDR3 DNA: TGCAGCGAACAGGGTAATGAAAAACTGTTTTTT
CDR3 protein: CSEQGNEKLFF
D gene: NA
V gene: TRBV29-1
J gene: TRBJ1-4
clone size: NA

CDR3 DNA: TGTGCCAGCAGTGAAGACGTGGGGGGAGGTGTCTACGAGCAGTACTTC
CDR3 protein: CASSEDVGGGVYEQYF
D gene: NA
V gene: TRBV6-1
J gene: TRBJ2-7
clone size: NA

CDR3 DNA: TGTGCCAGCAGCTTCCAGCTGAGCGAGCAGTACTTC
CDR3 protein: CASSFQLSEQYF
D gene: NA
V gene: TRBV7-2
J gene: TRBJ2-7
clone size: NA

CDR3 DNA: TGTGCCAGCAGCTTGGCGGGGGGGCCCACAGATACGCAGTATTTT
CDR3 protein: CASSLAGGPTDTQYF
D gene: TRBD2
V gene: TRBV7-6
J gene: TRBJ2-3
clone size: NA

CDR3 DNA: TGTGCCAGCAGGCGGGGGGCACAAGGGACCCAGTACTTC
CDR3 protein: CASRRGAQGTQYF
D gene: TRBD2
V gene: TRBV7-2
J gene: TRBJ2-5
clone size: NA

CDR3 DNA: TGTGCCAGCAGCCCGGACAGGCGAAATGAAAAACTGTTTTTT
CDR3 protein: CASSPDRRNEKLFF
D gene: TRBD1
V gene: TRBV4-2
J gene: TRBJ1-4
clone size: few

CDR3 DNA: TGTGCCAGTAGTATAGGCAGGGGGCGCTTTGACGAGCAGTACTTC
CDR3 protein: CASSIGRGRFDEQYF
D gene: TRBD1
V gene: TRBV19
J gene: TRBJ2-7
clone size: once

CDR3 DNA: TGCGCCAGCAGCCAAGAATCAGGGACGGCTAACTATGGCTACACCTTC
CDR3 protein: CASSQESGTANYGYTF
D gene: NA
V gene: TRBV4-3
J gene: TRBJ1-2
clone size: NA

CDR3 DNA: TGTGCCAGCAGCTCAGCCGGGACGCAACAGACTGAAGCTTTCTTT
CDR3 protein: CASSSAGTQQTEAFF
D gene: NA
V gene: TRBV5-5
J gene: TRBJ1-1
clone size: NA

CDR3 DNA: TGTGCCAGCAGCCAAGGGGGGGGGAACACTGAAGCTTTCTTT
CDR3 protein: CASSQGGGNTEAFF
D gene: NA
V gene: TRBV4-2
J gene: TRBJ1-1
clone size: NA

CDR3 DNA: TGTGCCAGCAGTCCGGGGATGGGCACAGATACGCAGTATTTT
CDR3 protein: CASSPGMGTDTQYF
D gene: NA
V gene: TRBV2
J gene: TRBJ2-3
clone size: NA

CDR3 DNA: TGTGCCAGCTTTCGGAGGGGTATTTACAATGAGCAGTTCTTC
CDR3 protein: CASFRRGIYNEQFF
D gene: NA
V gene: TRBV5-6
J gene: TRBJ2-1
clone size: NA

CDR3 DNA: TGTGCCAGCGCCCGGGGGCGGATGTTCGGGGAGCAGTACTTC
CDR3 protein: CASARGRMFGEQYF
D gene: NA
V gene: TRBV19
J gene: TRBJ2-7
clone size: once

CDR3 DNA: TGCGCCAGCAGCAAGGACAGATCGAGCTATGGCTACACCTTC
CDR3 protein: CASSKDRSSYGYTF
D gene: NA
V gene: TRBV5-1
J gene: TRBJ1-2
clone size: NA

CDR3 DNA: TGCGCCAGCAGCTTGGAGGGGACCGGGGAGCTGTTTTTT
CDR3 protein: CASSLEGTGELFF
D gene: NA
V gene: TRBV5-1
J gene: TRBJ2-2
clone size: NA

CDR3 DNA: TGTGCCAGCAGCTTAGTGGGACTTAACACAGATACGCAGTATTTT
CDR3 protein: CASSLVGLNTDTQYF
D gene: NA
V gene: TRBV13
J gene: TRBJ2-3
clone size: NA

CDR3 DNA: TGTGCTAGTGCCCTGAGTAGCGGCCTGGGGGAGCAGTACTTC
CDR3 protein: CASALSSGLGEQYF
D gene: NA
V gene: TRBV12-5
J gene: TRBJ2-7
clone size: NA

CDR3 DNA: TGTGCCAGCAGACCAGACTTTGGGGCCCCGAAAAGGGATACGCAGTATTTT
CDR3 protein: CASRPDFGAPKRDTQYF
D gene: NA
V gene: TRBV5-6
J gene: TRBJ2-3
clone size: NA

CDR3 DNA: TGTGCCAGCAGCCTGATCCTAGCGGGGAACCCCTCCTACGAGCAGTACTTC
CDR3 protein: CASSLILAGNPSYEQYF
D gene: TRBD2
V gene: TRBV5-6
J gene: TRBJ2-7
clone size: NA

CDR3 DNA: TGTGCCAGCAGGACCGGGACAGGGAGTTCGAGCGAGCAGTTCTTC
CDR3 protein: CASRTGTGSSSEQFF
D gene: TRBD1
V gene: TRBV5-5
J gene: TRBJ2-1
clone size: NA

CDR3 DNA: TGTGCCAGCAGCTTGGCTCCAAAGGGGACCCAGTACTTC
CDR3 protein: CASSLAPKGTQYF
D gene: NA
V gene: TRBV5-6
J gene: TRBJ2-5
clone size: NA

CDR3 DNA: TGTGCCAGCAGTCTCTCGTCAGCTTTCTTT
CDR3 protein: CASSLSSAFF
D gene: NA
V gene: TRBV6-1
J gene: TRBJ1-1
clone size: NA

CDR3 DNA: TGTGCCAGCAGCTCACGGGGCCGCGGGGGGTACGAGCAGTACTTC
CDR3 protein: CASSSRGRGGYEQYF
D gene: TRBD2
V gene: TRBV7-9
J gene: TRBJ2-7
clone size: NA

CDR3 DNA: TGTGCCAGCGGGAGGTTCGGCTATAATTCACCCCTCCACTTT
CDR3 protein: CASGRFGYNSPLHF
D gene: NA
V gene: TRBV6-5
J gene: TRBJ1-6
clone size: NA

CDR3 DNA: TGTGCCAGCAGCTTAATGGCAGGGAGGGTGGCTAATGAAAAACTGTTTTTT
CDR3 protein: CASSLMAGRVANEKLFF
D gene: NA
V gene: TRBV7-3
J gene: TRBJ1-4
clone size: NA

CDR3 DNA: TGTGCCAGCAGTCTCCGGGTCCCTCGTCTCGAGTATTTT
CDR3 protein: CASSLRVPRLEYF
D gene: NA
V gene: TRBV6-5
J gene: TRBJ2-3
clone size: NA

CDR3 DNA: TGTGCCACCAGCAGAGATGTAGATAGCAATTCACCCCTCCACTTT
CDR3 protein: CATSRDVDSNSPLHF
D gene: NA
V gene: TRBV15
J gene: TRBJ1-6
clone size: once